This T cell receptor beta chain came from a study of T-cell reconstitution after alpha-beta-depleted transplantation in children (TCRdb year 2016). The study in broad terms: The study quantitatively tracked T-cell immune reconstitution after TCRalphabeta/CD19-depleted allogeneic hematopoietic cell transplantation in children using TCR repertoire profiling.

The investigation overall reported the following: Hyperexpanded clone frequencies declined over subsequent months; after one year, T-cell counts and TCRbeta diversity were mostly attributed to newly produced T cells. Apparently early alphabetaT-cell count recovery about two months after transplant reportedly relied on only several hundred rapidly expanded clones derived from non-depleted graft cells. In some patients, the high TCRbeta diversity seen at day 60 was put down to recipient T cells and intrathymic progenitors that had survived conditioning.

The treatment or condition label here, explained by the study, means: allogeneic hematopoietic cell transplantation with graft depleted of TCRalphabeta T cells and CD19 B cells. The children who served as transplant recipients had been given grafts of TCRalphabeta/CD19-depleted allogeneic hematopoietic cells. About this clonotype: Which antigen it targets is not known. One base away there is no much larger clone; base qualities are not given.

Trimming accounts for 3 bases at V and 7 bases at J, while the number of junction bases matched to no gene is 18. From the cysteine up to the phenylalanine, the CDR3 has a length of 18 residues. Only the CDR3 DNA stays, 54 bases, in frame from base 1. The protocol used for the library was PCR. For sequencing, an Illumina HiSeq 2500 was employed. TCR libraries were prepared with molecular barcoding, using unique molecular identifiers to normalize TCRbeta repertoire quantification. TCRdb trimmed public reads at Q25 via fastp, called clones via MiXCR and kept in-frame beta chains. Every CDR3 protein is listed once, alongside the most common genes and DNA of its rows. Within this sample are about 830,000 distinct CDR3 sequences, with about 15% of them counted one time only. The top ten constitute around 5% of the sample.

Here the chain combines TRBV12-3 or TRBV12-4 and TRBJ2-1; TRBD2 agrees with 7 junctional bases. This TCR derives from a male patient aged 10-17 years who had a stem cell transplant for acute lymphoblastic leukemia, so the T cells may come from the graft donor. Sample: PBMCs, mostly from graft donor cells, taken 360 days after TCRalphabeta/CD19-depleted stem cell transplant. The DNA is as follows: TGTGCCAGCAGTTTGCTTGTTCGGGGGGTTGGAGGGGAGAATGAGCAGTTCTTC. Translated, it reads CASSLLVRGVGGENEQFF.